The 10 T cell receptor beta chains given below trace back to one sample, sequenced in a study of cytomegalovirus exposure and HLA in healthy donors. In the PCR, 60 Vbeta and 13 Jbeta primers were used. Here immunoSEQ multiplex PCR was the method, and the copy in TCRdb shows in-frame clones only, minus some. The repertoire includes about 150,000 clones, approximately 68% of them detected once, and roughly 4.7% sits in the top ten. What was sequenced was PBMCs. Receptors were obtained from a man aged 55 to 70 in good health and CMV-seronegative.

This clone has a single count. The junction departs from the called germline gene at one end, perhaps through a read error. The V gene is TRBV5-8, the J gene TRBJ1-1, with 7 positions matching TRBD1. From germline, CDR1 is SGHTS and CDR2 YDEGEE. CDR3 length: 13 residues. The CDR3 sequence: CASSLTGVSPGIF. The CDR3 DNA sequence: TGTGCCAGCAGCTTGACAGGGGTCAGCCCAGGTATCTTT.

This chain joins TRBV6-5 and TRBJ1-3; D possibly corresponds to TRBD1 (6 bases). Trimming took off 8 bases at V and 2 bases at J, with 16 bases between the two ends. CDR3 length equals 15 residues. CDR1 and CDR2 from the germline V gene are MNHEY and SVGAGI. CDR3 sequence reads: CASLPHRETGNTIYF. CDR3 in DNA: TGTGCCAGCCTCCCCCACAGGGAAACTGGAAACACCATATATTTT.

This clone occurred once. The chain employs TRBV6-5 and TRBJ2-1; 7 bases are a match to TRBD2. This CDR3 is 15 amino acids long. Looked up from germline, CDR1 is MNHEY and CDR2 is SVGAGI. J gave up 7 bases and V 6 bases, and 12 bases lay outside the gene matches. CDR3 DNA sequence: TGTGCCAGCAGCCAACCCAAAACTAGCGTTAATGAGCAGTTCTTC. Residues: CASSQPKTSVNEQFF.

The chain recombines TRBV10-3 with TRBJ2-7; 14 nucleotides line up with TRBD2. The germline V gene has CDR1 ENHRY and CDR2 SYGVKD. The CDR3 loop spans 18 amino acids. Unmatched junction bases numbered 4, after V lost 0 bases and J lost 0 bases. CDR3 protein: CAISESTSGRAISYEQYF. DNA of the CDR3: TGTGCCATCAGTGAGTCGACTAGCGGGAGGGCCATCTCCTACGAGCAGTACTTC.

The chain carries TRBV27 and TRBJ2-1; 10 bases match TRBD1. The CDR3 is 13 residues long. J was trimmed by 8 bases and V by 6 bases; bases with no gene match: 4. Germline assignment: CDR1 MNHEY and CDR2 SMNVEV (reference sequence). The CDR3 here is CASRPGQGDEQFF. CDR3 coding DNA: TGTGCCAGCAGACCCGGACAGGGGGATGAGCAGTTCTTC.

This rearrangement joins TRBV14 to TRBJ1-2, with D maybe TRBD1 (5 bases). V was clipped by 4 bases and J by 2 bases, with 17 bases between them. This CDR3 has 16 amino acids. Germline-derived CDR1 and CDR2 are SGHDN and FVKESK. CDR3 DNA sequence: TGTGCCAGCAGCCGAGGAACGTGGGGCCGAAACTATGGCTACACCTTC. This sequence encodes CASSRGTWGRNYGYTF.

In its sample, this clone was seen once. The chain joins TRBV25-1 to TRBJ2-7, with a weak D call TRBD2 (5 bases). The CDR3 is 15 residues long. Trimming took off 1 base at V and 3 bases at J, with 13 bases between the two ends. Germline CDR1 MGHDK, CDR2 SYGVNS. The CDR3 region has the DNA TGTGCCAGCAGTGAATCAGCAGGCGACTACTACGAGCAGTACTTC. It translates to CASSESAGDYYEQYF.

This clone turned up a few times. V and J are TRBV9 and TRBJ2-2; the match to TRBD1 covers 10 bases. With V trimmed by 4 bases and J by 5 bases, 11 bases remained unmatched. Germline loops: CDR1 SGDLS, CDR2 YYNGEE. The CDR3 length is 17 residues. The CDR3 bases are TGTGCCAGCAGCCCATTAAGACAGGGGGCAAGGACCGGGGAGCTGTTTTTT. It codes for CASSPLRQGARTGELFF. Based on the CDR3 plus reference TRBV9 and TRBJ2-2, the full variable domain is DSGVTQTPKHLITATGQRVTLRCSPRSGDLSVYWYQQSLDQGLQFLIQYYNGEERAKGNILERFSAQQFPDLHSELNLSSLELGDSALYFCASSPLRQGARTGELFFGEGSRLTVL.

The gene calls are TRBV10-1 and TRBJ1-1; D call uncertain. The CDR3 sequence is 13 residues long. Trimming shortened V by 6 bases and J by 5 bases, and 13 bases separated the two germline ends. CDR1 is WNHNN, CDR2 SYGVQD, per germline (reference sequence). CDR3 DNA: TGCGCCAGCAGGGCGACAAGGGAGACTGAAGCTTTCTTT. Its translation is CASRATRETEAFF.

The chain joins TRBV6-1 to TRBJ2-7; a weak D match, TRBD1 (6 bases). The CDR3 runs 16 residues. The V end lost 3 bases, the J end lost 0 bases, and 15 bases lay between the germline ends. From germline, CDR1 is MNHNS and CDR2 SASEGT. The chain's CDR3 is CASSDPGDIRSYEQYF. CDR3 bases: TGTGCCAGCAGTGACCCCGGGGACATCCGCTCCTACGAGCAGTACTTC.